This is a list of T cell receptor beta chains from one sample in a study of blood T cell repertoires in COVID-19. TCRdb's copy holds only in-frame clones and misses some; the assay was immunoSEQ multiplex PCR. Of over 100,000 clones in the sample, more than 85% are singletons; the top ten hold about 3%. Material for sequencing was peripheral blood. Receptor source: a man aged 50 or older with active or convalescent COVID-19. CDR3s include the opening cysteine and the closing phenylalanine or tryptophan. The order of the fields is V gene, clone size, J gene, D gene, CDR3 DNA, CDR3 protein. D genes are given only for firm matches. A row's size may be missing; if present it is once, few, many or a size class.

TRBV10-3,.,TRBJ2-5,TRBD1,TGTGCCATCAGTAGGACAGGGGGCCAAGAGACCCAGTACTTC,CAISRTGGQETQYF
TRBV28,.,TRBJ2-3,.,TGTGCCAGCAGTTTACGGGACAGGTCGGCGGGGGCACTCACAGATACGCAGTATTTT,CASSLRDRSAGALTDTQYF
TRBV10-3,once,TRBJ2-7,.,TGTGCCATCAGTGAAGGAGGGGGGGGCTACGAGCAGTACTTC,CAISEGGGGYEQYF
TRBV30,.,TRBJ2-3,.,TGTGCCTGGAGTGTTTCAGGGATGAGCACAGATACGCAGTATTTT,CAWSVSGMSTDTQYF
TRBV11-2,.,TRBJ2-1,TRBD1,TGTGCCAGCAGCTTATCGCCAGGGGGAAAAACCTACAATGAGCAGTTCTTC,CASSLSPGGKTYNEQFF
TRBV11-1,few,TRBJ2-3,TRBD2,TGTGCCAGCAGCCGCGGGAGCAGCACAGATACGCAGTATTTT,CASSRGSSTDTQYF
TRBV11-3,.,TRBJ2-1,TRBD1,TGTGCCAGCAGCTTAGGGGGGACAGGAAACTACAATGAGCAGTTCTTC,CASSLGGTGNYNEQFF
TRBV16,.,TRBJ1-5,TRBD1,TGTGCCAGCAGCCAACTCAGGGGGGTGCAGCCCCAGCATTTT,CASSQLRGVQPQHF
TRBV28,.,TRBJ1-5,.,TGTGCCAGCCTGGGGGGGCATCAGCCCCAGCATTTT,CASLGGHQPQHF
TRBV18,.,TRBJ2-3,TRBD2,TGTGCCAGCTCACCACCCTCGACTAGCGGGGGTGATACGCAGTATTTT,CASSPPSTSGGDTQYF
TRBV9,.,TRBJ1-1,.,TGTGCCAGCAGCGCGCTCCCCGGGACAACTGAAGCTTTCTTT,CASSALPGTTEAFF
TRBV7-2,.,TRBJ1-3,TRBD1,TGTGCCAGCAGCTTAACCCCAGGGGGCTCTGGAAACACCATATATTTT,CASSLTPGGSGNTIYF
TRBV7-2,.,TRBJ2-3,.,TGTGCCAGCAGCCCAGATGGACTACGAGTTCGTACGCAGTATTTT,CASSPDGLRVRTQYF
TRBV5-1,.,TRBJ2-5,TRBD1,TGCGCCAGCAGCAGCCAGGGGGCGCGAGAAGAGACCCAGTACTTC,CASSSQGAREETQYF
TRBV5-4,.,TRBJ2-5,TRBD1,TGTGCCAGCAGCCAAGGGGGCTGGGAGACCCAGTACTTC,CASSQGGWETQYF
TRBV7-2,.,TRBJ2-2,TRBD2,TGTGCCAGCAGCTTTAGCGGGGGGGCGAGCACCGGGGAGCTGTTTTTT,CASSFSGGASTGELFF
TRBV5-1,.,TRBJ1-3,.,TGCGCCAGCAGACCCGATACAGGGAGCGGAAACACCATATATTTT,CASRPDTGSGNTIYF
TRBV10-1,.,TRBJ1-5,.,TGCGCCAGCATTAGGACGAAAGGGGAAAATCAGCCCCAGCATTTT,CASIRTKGENQPQHF
TRBV20-1,few,TRBJ2-3,.,TGCAGTGCTAGTAGCGGGACAGGGTACACAGATACGCAGTATTTT,CSASSGTGYTDTQYF
TRBV7-2,.,TRBJ1-1,.,TGTGCCAGCAGCTCCAGGGTGAACACTGAAGCTTTCTTT,CASSSRVNTEAFF
TRBV5-1,.,TRBJ1-1,.,TGCGCCAGCAGCGTCAGTGAAATGAACACTGAAGCTTTCTTT,CASSVSEMNTEAFF
TRBV5-6,.,TRBJ2-1,TRBD2,TGTGCCAGCAGCTTAGCGGGGGGTCACAATGAGCAGTTCTTC,CASSLAGGHNEQFF
TRBV24-1,.,TRBJ2-1,.,TGTGCCACCAGTGATTCAGCGGTACGATACAATGAGCAGTTCTTC,CATSDSAVRYNEQFF
TRBV7-2,.,TRBJ1-6,.,TGTGCCAGCAGCTTAAACCCAGGGGATAATTCACCCCTCCACTTT,CASSLNPGDNSPLHF